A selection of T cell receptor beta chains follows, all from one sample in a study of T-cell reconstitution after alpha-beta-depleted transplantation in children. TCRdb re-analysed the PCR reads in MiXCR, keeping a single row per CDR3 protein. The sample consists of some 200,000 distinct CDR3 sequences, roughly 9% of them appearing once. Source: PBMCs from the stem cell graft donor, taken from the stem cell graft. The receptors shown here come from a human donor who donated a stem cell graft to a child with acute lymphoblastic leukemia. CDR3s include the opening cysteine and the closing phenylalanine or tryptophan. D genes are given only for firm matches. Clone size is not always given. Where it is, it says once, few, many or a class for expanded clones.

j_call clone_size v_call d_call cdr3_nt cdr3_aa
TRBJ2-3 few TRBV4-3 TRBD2 TGCGCCAGCAGCCAAGCGATTCGGACTAGCGGGAGCACAGATACGCAGTATTTT CASSQAIRTSGSTDTQYF
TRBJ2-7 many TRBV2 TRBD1 TGTGCCAGCAGTGACGGACAGGGGGATATCTACGAGCAGTACTTC CASSDGQGDIYEQYF
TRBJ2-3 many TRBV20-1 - TGCAGTGCTAGAGATAGGTCAGATACGCAGTATTTT CSARDRSDTQYF
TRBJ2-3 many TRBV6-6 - TGTGCCAGCAGTTACTCCTCGACAGGTCCCCCAACAGATACGCAGTATTTT CASSYSSTGPPTDTQYF
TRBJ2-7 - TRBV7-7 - TGTGCCAGCAGCTTAGATGAGGTATCCCACGAGCAGTACTTC CASSLDEVSHEQYF
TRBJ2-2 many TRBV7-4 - TGTGCCAGCAGCTTACCTGTCTTTGGGCTTGGTGAGGGAGAAGGTACGAGTGGCACCGGGGAGCTGTTTTTT CASSLPVFGLGEGEGTSGTGELFF
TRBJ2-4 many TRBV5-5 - TGTGCCAGCAGCCCATGGACAGTAGCCAAAAACATTCAGTACTTC CASSPWTVAKNIQYF
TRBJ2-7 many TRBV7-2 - TGTGCCAGCAGCTTATCTGAGGTCCTGGTCGAGCAGTACTTC CASSLSEVLVEQYF
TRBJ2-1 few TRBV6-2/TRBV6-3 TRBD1 TGTGCCAGCAGAACTCGGGACAGGGGGGGACGGGAGCAGTTCTTC CASRTRDRGGREQFF
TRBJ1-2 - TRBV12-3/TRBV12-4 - TGTGCCAGCAGTTGGCGATTAGACTATGGCTACACCTTC CASSWRLDYGYTF
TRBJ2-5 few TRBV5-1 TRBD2 TGCGCCAGCAGCTCCCGAATCAGGTCGCGGGGGAGACAAGAGACCCAGTACTTC CASSSRIRSRGRQETQYF